The 17 T cell receptor beta chains below all came from one sample that was sequenced in a study of T cells in Graves' hyperthyroidism and ophthalmopathy. Authors of the study amplified TCR beta CDR3 regions from RNA transcripts. HTBI primers drove first-round RT-PCR of the TCR CDR3. TCRdb re-called the multiplex PCR reads through MiXCR, storing one row per CDR3 protein. This repertoire shows 700,000 or so distinct CDR3 sequences, around 17% found once; its top ten account for around 8%. Sequencing input: blood. Source of these receptors: a young man with Graves' hyperthyroidism.

The chain links TRBV20-1 to TRBJ1-2, with D possibly being TRBD1 (5 bases). Trimming took off 6 bases at V and 7 bases at J, with 21 bases between the two ends. The CDR3 is made up of 14 amino acids. From germline, CDR1 is DFQATT and CDR2 SNEGSKA (reference sequence). The CDR3: CSATGGAGRAGYTF. CDR3 sequence (DNA): TGCAGTGCCACGGGAGGGGCCGGGCGGGCTGGCTACACCTTC.

This clonotype has a count of ten or more. The chain carries TRBV7-9 and TRBJ2-1, with TRBD2 matching over 7 bases. This CDR3 has 11 amino acids. V lost 4 bases, J lost 12 bases, and 3 bases stayed unmatched. Germline V gene sequence: CDR1 SEHNR, CDR2 FQNEAQ (reference sequence). Here the CDR3 reads CASSSGTMQFF. The DNA of the CDR3 is TGTGCCAGCAGCTCCGGGACTATGCAGTTCTTC.

This clonotype was counted at least ten times. This chain uses TRBV7-9 with TRBJ2-1; D may be TRBD1 (6 bases). The germline gives CDR1 SEHNR, CDR2 FQNEAQ (reference sequence). The CDR3 runs to 14 residues. V lost 2 bases, J lost 5 bases, and 10 bases lay in between. The CDR3 DNA follows: TGTGCCAGCAGCTTAATGGCAGGGGACAATGAGCAGTTCTTC. Translated, it gives CASSLMAGDNEQFF.

There are a few counts of this clonotype. The genes are TRBV11-3 and TRBJ2-2; D uncertain. Trimming left V 4 bases short and J 6 bases short, with 9 bases between. In germline, CDR1 is SGHNT, CDR2 YENEEA. The CDR3 is 13 residues long. CDR3 bases: TGTGCCAGCAGCTGGGGTAGGGCCGGGGAGCTGTTTTTT. As protein: CASSWGRAGELFF.

This sequence joins TRBV19 and TRBJ2-1, with 10 bases lining up with TRBD2. The germline V gene has CDR1 LNHDA and CDR2 SQIVND (reference sequence). The CDR3 covers 16 residues. J gave up 3 bases and V 8 bases, and 10 bases lay outside the gene matches. Here the CDR3 reads CASGRASGSIYNEQFF. In DNA form, the CDR3 reads TGTGCCAGTGGTCGGGCTAGCGGGAGTATCTACAATGAGCAGTTCTTC. The full variable domain, completed using reference TRBV19 and TRBJ2-1, is DGGITQSPKYLFRKEGQNVTLSCEQNLNHDAMYWYRQDPGQGLRLIYYSQIVNDFQKGDIAEGYSVSREKKESFPLTVTSAQKNPTAFYLCASGRASGSIYNEQFFGPGTRLTVL.

This rearrangement joins TRBV20-1 to TRBJ2-7, with TRBD1 matching over 8 bases. Germline-derived CDR1 and CDR2 are DFQATT and SNEGSKA (reference sequence). Trimming took 7 bases from V and 6 from J; bases not matched to a gene: 11. This CDR3 has 13 residues. The CDR3 reads CSVTGGALVEQYF. The CDR3 bases are TGCAGTGTTACAGGGGGAGCCTTGGTCGAGCAGTACTTC.

This clonotype was seen a handful of times. Being one base from a much bigger clone, this may be a read error. The chain joins TRBV5-4 to TRBJ2-6; a weak D match, TRBD1 (5 bases). Trimming took off 4 bases at V and 1 base at J, with 9 bases between the two ends. The CDR3 totals 15 residues. Germline values: CDR1 SGHNT, CDR2 YYREEE (reference sequence). CDR3 residues: CASSPYRSGANVLTF. CDR3 coding DNA: TGTGCCAGCAGCCCGTACAGGTCTGGGGCCAACGTCCTGACTTTC.

V gene TRBV30 combines with J gene TRBJ1-4; 12 bases match TRBD1. The junction had 6 bases not matched to a gene; V was cut back by 2 bases and J by 11 bases. The length of the CDR3 is 14 residues. The germline V gene has CDR1 GTSNPN and CDR2 SVGIG (reference sequence). CDR3 in amino acids: CAWSTGTGGLKLFF. CDR3 nucleotide sequence: TGTGCCTGGAGTACCGGGACAGGGGGCCTGAAACTGTTTTTT. Complete variable domain (other parts from reference TRBV30 and TRBJ1-4): SQTIHQWPATLVQPVGSPLSLECTVEGTSNPNLYWYRQAAGRGLQLLFYSVGIGQISSEVPQNLSASRPQDRQFILSSKKLLLSDSGFYLCAWSTGTGGLKLFFGSGTQLSVL.

This clonotype has ten or more counts. The V and J genes are TRBV24-1 and TRBJ2-3; 7 bases are a match to TRBD1. V lost 3 bases and J lost 4; bases outside the gene matches: 3. CDR1 is KGHDR and CDR2 is SFDVKD in the germline V gene. This CDR3 has 14 residues. CDR3 protein: CATSDPGTADTQYF. Here the CDR3 DNA reads TGTGCCACCAGTGATCCCGGGACAGCAGATACGCAGTATTTT.

This clonotype has a count of ten or more. This chain connects TRBV7-9 to TRBJ2-3, with D hard to call. V lost 5 bases, J lost 8 bases, and 8 bases lay in between. There are 11 residues in the CDR3. From germline, CDR1 is SEHNR and CDR2 FQNEAQ (reference sequence). CDR3: CASSPAATQYF. In DNA, the CDR3 is TGTGCCAGCAGCCCCGCCGCTACGCAGTATTTT.

To note about this clonotype: Since a much larger clone is just one base distant, this may be a read error. The chain is built from TRBV29-1 and TRBJ2-7, with 9 bases aligning to TRBD1. The V segment lost 8 bases and the J segment 3 bases; nucleotides outside the gene matches: 11. CDR1 and CDR2 from the germline V gene are SQVTM and ANQGSEA. This CDR3 spans 14 amino acids. CDR3 nucleotides: TGCAGCAGGGCGTCGGGACAGGGTTTCTACGAGCAGTACTTC. Its translation is CSRASGQGFYEQYF.

In its sample, this clonotype was seen a few times. This chain uses TRBV24-1 with TRBJ2-1; perhaps D is TRBD1 or TRBD2 (5 bases each). The germline CDR1 and CDR2 sequences are KGHDR and SFDVKD. This CDR3 spans 14 amino acids. Trimming removed 0 bases from V and 9 bases from J, with 11 bases in between. CDR3 residues: CATSDLGVGGEQFF. The CDR3 bases are TGTGCCACCAGTGATTTGGGGGTTGGGGGTGAGCAGTTCTTC.

The chain recombines TRBV15 with TRBJ1-4; D is possibly TRBD1 (5 bases). The CDR3 is 15 amino acids. V gave up 1 base and J gave up 10 bases, with 16 bases separating them. Germline CDR1 LNHNV, CDR2 YYDKDF (reference sequence). This chain's CDR3 is CATSRGGDVPGKLFF. The DNA for the CDR3 is TGTGCCACCAGCAGAGGTGGGGACGTCCCTGGAAAACTGTTTTTT.

The sample holds a few counts of this clonotype. This rearrangement joins TRBV20-1 to TRBJ2-1; 11 bases fit TRBD1. Germline V gene data show CDR1 as DFQATT and CDR2 as SNEGSKA (reference sequence). This CDR3 comprises 15 residues. The junction had 8 bases not matched to a gene; V was cut back by 4 bases and J by 6 bases. CDR3 region: CSATRTGGFRNEQFF. The CDR3 DNA is TGCAGTGCTACCAGGACAGGGGGCTTCCGCAATGAGCAGTTCTTC.

Here the CDR3 DNA reads TGTGCCAGCAGCTTGCCGGGACAGGGGGCGCAGTGGGGGACCGGGGAGCTGTTTTTT. It translates to CASSLPGQGAQWGTGELFF. This chain joins TRBV5-6 and TRBJ2-2; 12 bases line up with TRBD1. The trim removed 1 base at V and 5 bases at J, leaving 12 bases unmatched. The CDR3 consists of 19 residues. CDR1 is SGHDT and CDR2 is YYEEEE in the germline V gene.

This sequence joins TRBV7-9 and TRBJ1-1; no clear D. Germline lookup yields CDR1 SEHNR and CDR2 FQNEAQ (reference sequence). The CDR3 length is 13 residues. V lost 4 bases, J lost 7 bases, and 13 bases lay in between. For the CDR3, the DNA is TGTGCCAGCAGCTCAAAAAACCGCCGTGAAGCTTTCTTT. Amino acids: CASSSKNRREAFF. Together with reference TRBV7-9 and TRBJ1-1, the CDR3 gives the full variable domain: DTGVSQNPRHKITKRGQNVTFRCDPISEHNRLYWYRQTLGQGPEFLTYFQNEAQLEKSRLLSDRFSAERPKGSFSTLEIQRTEQGDSAMYLCASSSKNRREAFFGQGTRLTVV.

The sample holds many counts of this clonotype. This chain uses TRBV5-1 with TRBJ1-2; 7 nucleotides align to TRBD1. Germline-derived CDR1 and CDR2 are SGHRS and YFSETQ. The CDR3 is 13 residues long. The V segment lost 3 bases and the J segment 3 bases; nucleotides outside the gene matches: 2. CDR3 sequence (DNA): TGCGCCAGCAGCTGGACAGGCGACTATGGCTACACCTTC. It specifies CASSWTGDYGYTF. Full variable domain (outside the CDR3, taken from reference TRBV5-1 and TRBJ1-2): KAGVTQTPRYLIKTRGQQVTLSCSPISGHRSVSWYQQTPGQGLQFLFEYFSETQRNKGNFPGRFSGRQFSNSRSEMNVSTLELGDSALYLCASSWTGDYGYTFGSGTRLTVV.